These 21 T cell receptor beta chains were all obtained from the same sample, sequenced in a study of control samples from healthy donors and cancer patients. TCRdb's copy holds only in-frame clones and misses some; the assay was immunoSEQ multiplex PCR. This table has 80,000 to 100,000 clones, about 80% appearing once. What was sequenced was blood. The receptors shown here come from a woman in her thirties in good health.

The chain links TRBV4-3 to TRBJ2-3; TRBD2 agrees at 9 bases. This CDR3 has 14 amino acids. Looked up from germline, CDR1 is LGHNA and CDR2 is YSLEER. The ends lost 8 bases at V and 5 bases at J; junction bases unmatched: 8. In DNA form, the CDR3 reads TGCGCCAGCTCCGCCGGGACTAGCCAAGATACGCAGTATTTT. The encoded protein is CASSAGTSQDTQYF.

The gene calls are TRBV29-1 and TRBJ2-7; D is possibly TRBD1 (6 bases). This CDR3 is 14 amino acids long. Trimming cost V 1 base and J 0 bases, with 10 bases left between them. Germline CDR1 and CDR2: SQVTM and ANQGSEA. The DNA for the CDR3 is TGCAGCGTTGAAGCGACGGACAGCTCCTACGAGCAGTACTTC. Its translation is CSVEATDSSYEQYF.

This chain links TRBV3-1 (or the pseudogene TRBV3-2) with TRBJ2-5; D possibly corresponds to TRBD2 (6 bases). Trimming cost V 4 bases and J 13 bases, with 13 bases left between them. The CDR3 covers 11 residues. Germline V gene sequence: CDR1 LGHDT, CDR2 YNNKEL (reference sequence). The CDR3 region is CASSLRLEAYF. The CDR3 DNA follows: TGTGCCAGCAGCCTCCGACTAGAGGCGTACTTC.

The genes are TRBV5-1 and TRBJ1-4; 8 nucleotides agree with TRBD1. This CDR3 is built from 14 residues. Germline values: CDR1 SGHRS, CDR2 YFSETQ. V was pared by 4 bases and J by 7 bases, with 6 bases of the junction left unmatched. CDR3 amino acids: CASSLTGGGEKLFF. The CDR3 DNA follows: TGCGCCAGCAGCCTCACAGGGGGAGGTGAAAAACTGTTTTTT.

The rearrangement uses TRBV27 and TRBJ2-3, with 15 bases aligning to TRBD2. The V segment lost 5 bases and the J segment 3 bases; nucleotides outside the gene matches: 15. Germline V gene lookup returns CDR1 MNHEY and CDR2 SMNVEV (reference sequence). The CDR3 runs 20 residues. CDR3 region: CASSPAGTSGGMGGTDTQYF. Here the CDR3 DNA reads TGTGCCAGCAGTCCCGCGGGGACTAGCGGGGGGATGGGAGGTACAGATACGCAGTATTTT.

The V gene is TRBV7-9, the J gene TRBJ1-1; D perhaps matches TRBD1 (5 bases). The CDR3 has 15 amino acids. CDR1 is SEHNR, CDR2 FQNEAQ, per germline (reference sequence). Trimming took off 1 base at V and 0 bases at J, with 9 bases between the two ends. This chain's CDR3 is CASSLGGRMNTEAFF. The CDR3 nucleotides read TGTGCCAGCAGCTTAGGGGGACGGATGAACACTGAAGCTTTCTTT.

A few counts support this clone. The chain combines TRBV7-9 with TRBJ2-7, with a weak D call TRBD1 (6 bases). Germline V lookup: CDR1 SEHNR, CDR2 FQNEAQ (reference sequence). The CDR3 consists of 15 residues. Trimming shortened V by 2 bases and J by 5 bases, and 16 bases separated the two germline ends. The CDR3 DNA reads as TGTGCCAGCAGCTTAACAGGGAGTCCCAGCCACGAGCAGTACTTC. It is translated as CASSLTGSPSHEQYF.

The CDR3 nucleotides read TGTGCCAGCTCACCAACTAGCGGGGGGGCTCAGAGAAACGAGCAGTACTTC. Amino acid sequence: CASSPTSGGAQRNEQYF. The rearrangement links TRBV18 to TRBJ2-7, with 13 bases lining up with TRBD2. The germline V gene has CDR1 KGHSH and CDR2 LQKENI. V gave up 2 bases and J gave up 5 bases; unmatched junction bases: 9. This CDR3 is 17 amino acids long.

This chain links TRBV6-5 with TRBJ1-2; D remains ambiguous. CDR1 and CDR2 (germline): MNHEY, SVGAGI. The CDR3 extends over 13 amino acids. V lost 5 bases, J lost 5 bases, and 12 bases lay in between. CDR3 amino acids: CASSRGLKYGYTF. For the CDR3, the DNA is TGTGCCAGCAGTCGCGGCCTAAAATATGGCTACACCTTC.

The rearrangement uses TRBV29-1 and TRBJ1-1; 9 bases align to TRBD1. This CDR3 is built from 13 residues. CDR1 and CDR2 from the germline V gene are SQVTM and ANQGSEA. J was trimmed by 7 bases and V by 1 base; bases with no gene match: 4. The CDR3 reads CSVEGDRANEAFF. CDR3 DNA sequence: TGCAGCGTTGAAGGGGACAGGGCCAATGAAGCTTTCTTT.

This clone was seen once. V gene TRBV5-1 combines with J gene TRBJ1-1; D call uncertain. The germline V gene encodes CDR1 SGHRS and CDR2 YFSETQ. The CDR3 is made up of 12 amino acids. V was cut by 2 bases and J by 4 bases, with 6 bases left in between. The CDR3 nucleotides read TGCGCCAGCAGCTTTGAGTTCACTGAAGCTTTCTTT. Protein sequence: CASSFEFTEAFF.

The chain has TRBV6-6 and TRBJ2-1; D remains ambiguous. The germline CDR1 and CDR2 sequences are MNHNY and SVGAGI (reference sequence). V was trimmed by 0 bases and J by 6 bases, leaving 12 bases between them. This CDR3 has 15 amino acids. CDR3 bases: TGTGCCAGCAGTTACTCGAGGCGGCTAGGCAATGAGCAGTTCTTC. It specifies CASSYSRRLGNEQFF.

The V and J genes are TRBV5-1 and TRBJ2-5, with a tentative D call TRBD1 (6 bases). Germline V gives CDR1 SGHRS, CDR2 YFSETQ. The length of the CDR3 is 15 residues. Deletions cut 0 bases from V and 4 bases from J, with 13 bases between. The DNA for the CDR3 is TGCGCCAGCAGCTTGGCAGGGGAAGTAAGAGAGACCCAGTACTTC. Amino acid sequence: CASSLAGEVRETQYF.

This clone was picked up one time. The V call is TRBV5-1, the J call TRBJ1-1; D remains ambiguous. The CDR3 is 11 amino acids. CDR1 SGHRS and CDR2 YFSETQ come from the germline V gene. With 0 bases removed from V and 8 bases from J, the gap between germline ends came to 5 bases. CDR3 amino acids: CASSLGGEAFF. DNA of the CDR3: TGCGCCAGCAGCTTGGGCGGAGAAGCTTTCTTT.

V usage is TRBV5-7 and J usage is TRBJ2-7; no reliable D call. TRBV5-7 is labeled an ORF, and its function is uncertain. This CDR3 has 13 amino acids. V lost 4 bases to trimming and J lost 6 bases, with 14 bases between them. CDR3 nucleotide sequence: TGTGCCAGCAGCCTCGGACGGTGCCGCGAGCAGTACTTC. This translates into CASSLGRCREQYF.

This clone has a handful of counts. V usage is TRBV1 and J usage is TRBJ1-1. TRBV1 is listed as a pseudogene. The CDR3 has 16 amino acids. CDR3 coding DNA: TGCACCAGCAGCCTTTGCGGGGGACGGGTAAGAGGTGAAGCTTTCTTT. Its protein is CTSSLCGGRVRGEAFF.

The chain combines TRBV21-1 with TRBJ2-7. TRBV21-1 is tagged as a pseudogene. This CDR3 is 17 amino acids long. CDR3 residues: CASSRLPGRSFSYEQYF. CDR3 coding DNA: TGTGCCAGCAGCCGATTACCGGGACGGAGCTTCTCCTACGAGCAGTACTTC.

This chain links TRBV6-1 with TRBJ1-2; D is ambiguous. Germline CDR1 is MNHNS and CDR2 is SASEGT. The CDR3 is made up of 14 amino acids. V was shortened by 1 base and J by 8 bases, with 14 bases between the two germline ends. The DNA for the CDR3 is TGTGCCAGCAGTGAAGGGCAGGCCTTAAGGGGCTACACCTTC. Its translation: CASSEGQALRGYTF.

The gene calls are TRBV7-2 and TRBJ2-7; 10 nucleotides match TRBD2. Germline loops: CDR1 SGHTA, CDR2 FQGNSA. The V segment lost 0 bases and the J segment 4 bases; nucleotides outside the gene matches: 6. The CDR3 is 16 residues long. CDR3 sequence reads: CASSLARSGGAYEQYF. CDR3 bases: TGTGCCAGCAGCTTAGCGCGAAGCGGGGGGGCTTACGAGCAGTACTTC.

The rearrangement joins TRBV9 to TRBJ2-2, with D tentatively TRBD1 or TRBD2 (5 bases each). This CDR3 has 17 amino acids. CDR1 SGDLS and CDR2 YYNGEE come from the germline V gene. Trimming took off 4 bases at V and 3 bases at J, with 19 bases between the two ends. The CDR3 DNA reads TGTGCCAGCAGCCACATGTCGGGGCGTTACTACACCGGGGAGCTGTTTTTT. This translates into CASSHMSGRYYTGELFF. Supplemented by reference TRBV9 and TRBJ2-2, the full variable domain reads DSGVTQTPKHLITATGQRVTLRCSPRSGDLSVYWYQQSLDQGLQFLIQYYNGEERAKGNILERFSAQQFPDLHSELNLSSLELGDSALYFCASSHMSGRYYTGELFFGEGSRLTVL.

The chain has TRBV7-2 and TRBJ2-1; weak D call: TRBD1 (6 bases). Per germline, CDR1 SGHTA and CDR2 FQGNSA. This CDR3 spans 18 amino acids. Trimming shortened V by 0 bases and J by 0 bases, and 15 bases separated the two germline ends. The CDR3 is CASSLALPDRSSYNEQFF. CDR3 bases: TGTGCCAGCAGCTTAGCCCTCCCCGACAGGAGCTCCTACAATGAGCAGTTCTTC.